This TCR beta chain was identified during a study of Graves' ophthalmopathy and Graves' hyperthyroidism. The CDR3 sequence is 15 residues long. CDR1 is SGHVS and CDR2 is FQNEAQ in the germline V gene. After removal of 5 bases from V and 10 bases from J, the junction contained 11 bases not matched to a gene. The sample holds many counts of this clonotype. The sequenced template was RNA, covering the TCR beta CDR3 region. HTBI primers were employed in first-round RT-PCR, then a second-round multiplex PCR followed. MiXCR, applied by TCRdb to the multiplex PCR reads, yields one record per CDR3 protein. The sample records 300,000 to 400,000 distinct CDR3 sequences, 15% to 20% being singletons.

The chain carries TRBV7-8 and TRBJ1-6, with TRBD1 matching over 7 bases. This receptor was obtained from an adult man with Graves' ophthalmopathy. The sample taken for sequencing was peripheral blood. The CDR3 spells CASSTYRDSRSPLHF. DNA of the CDR3: TGTGCCAGCAGCACCTACCGGGACAGCAGATCACCCCTCCACTTT. Looking up the rest from reference TRBV7-8 and TRBJ1-6 gives the full variable domain: GAGVSQSPRYKVAKRGQDVALRCDPISGHVSLFWYQQALGQGPEFLTYFQNEAQLDKSGLPSDRFFAERPEGSVSTLKIQRTQQEDSAVYLCASSTYRDSRSPLHFGNGTRLTVT.